The 27 T cell receptor beta chains below come from one sample, sequenced in a study of blood T cell repertoires in COVID-19 (dated by TCRdb to the early 2020s). Library preparation was by the immunoSEQ multiplex PCR assay. TCRdb carries this immuneACCESS record with in-frame sequences only. Its versions omit some clonotypes, under half of them owing to an unresolved V gene in the studies checked, with the rest unexplained. The sample table records 200,000 to 250,000 clones; 86% of these occur just once. The ten largest clones take up approximately 1.6% of the sample. Sample: PBMCs or T cells enriched from blood (not recorded which). All receptors derive from a man in his forties who had recovered from COVID-19.

The CDR3 DNA reads TGTGCCAGTAGTCCCCTGACAGGATATAGCAATCAGCCCCAGCATTTT. Translating it yields CASSPLTGYSNQPQHF. This rearrangement joins TRBV19 to TRBJ1-5; TRBD1 might be the D (6 bases). The CDR3 contains 16 residues. CDR1 is LNHDA, CDR2 SQIVND, per germline (reference sequence). Trimming shortened V by 5 bases and J by 0 bases, and 14 bases separated the two germline ends.

This chain uses TRBV30 with TRBJ2-1, with TRBD2 identical over 16 bases. The V and J ends lost 0 bases and 5 bases, in that order; junction bases with no gene match: 4. The CDR3 spans 17 residues. Germline lookup yields CDR1 GTSNPN and CDR2 SVGIG (reference sequence). The CDR3 protein is CAWSVGTSGRVDNEQFF. Written as DNA, the CDR3 is TGTGCCTGGAGTGTCGGGACTAGCGGGAGGGTCGACAATGAGCAGTTCTTC.

The chain carries TRBV5-4 and TRBJ1-2, with a weak D call TRBD1 (5 bases). Germline V CDR1 and CDR2: SGHNT, YYREEE (reference sequence). The CDR3 is 17 amino acids. Between the trimmed V and J ends, which lost 7 bases and 2 bases, there was a span of 24 bases. This chain's CDR3 is CASGTGPSVGNNYGYTF. CDR3 bases: TGTGCCAGCGGGACTGGTCCCTCAGTGGGAAACAACTATGGCTACACCTTC.

This chain links TRBV18 with TRBJ2-1; D perhaps matches TRBD2 (5 bases). The CDR3 has 16 amino acids. The germline CDR1 and CDR2 sequences are KGHSH and LQKENI. V lost 2 bases, J lost 2 bases, and 13 bases lay in between. This CDR3 is CASSPSGFKAYNEQFF. The CDR3 DNA follows: TGTGCCAGCTCACCATCGGGGTTTAAAGCCTACAATGAGCAGTTCTTC.

Turning to this clone: The sample has other DNA sequences that encode this CDR3 too. The genes are TRBV12-3 or TRBV12-4 and TRBJ1-2; D not resolved. The CDR3 length is 12 residues. V was cut by 6 bases and J by 2 bases, with 7 bases left in between. The CDR3 loop reads CASSLENYGYTF. The CDR3 DNA reads as TGTGCCAGCAGCCTAGAGAACTATGGCTACACCTTC.

The chain employs TRBV4-1 and TRBJ2-2, with D perhaps matching TRBD1 (6 bases). Looked up from germline, CDR1 is MGHRA and CDR2 is YSYEKL. The length of the CDR3 is 17 residues. V was cut by 4 bases and J by 3 bases, with 18 bases left in between. The CDR3 loop is CASSPVTGSGDTGELFF. CDR3 coding DNA: TGCGCCAGCAGCCCAGTAACAGGGTCCGGGGACACCGGGGAGCTGTTTTTT.

The chain links TRBV18 to TRBJ1-1, with D perhaps TRBD1 (5 bases). This CDR3 contains 15 residues. V gave up 3 bases and J gave up 3 bases, with 14 bases separating them. Germline V gene sequence: CDR1 KGHSH, CDR2 LQKENI. CDR3 amino acids: CASSPAAGQDTEAFF. CDR3 DNA: TGTGCCAGCTCACCCGCGGCAGGGCAGGACACTGAAGCTTTCTTT.

The J gene is TRBJ2-7, the V gene TRBV29-1; TRBD2 aligns across 10 bases. V lost 3 bases to trimming and J lost 7 bases; unmatched junction nucleotides: 15. CDR3 size: 16 residues. Germline-derived CDR1 and CDR2 are SQVTM and ANQGSEA. The CDR3 bases are TGCAGCGTTGAGGTTTGGCTAGCGGGGGCCCCTGGGGAGCAGTACTTC. This sequence encodes CSVEVWLAGAPGEQYF.

The chain employs TRBV7-3 and TRBJ2-1; D is unresolved. The CDR3 has 15 amino acids. The germline V and J ends were trimmed by 1 base and 9 bases, with 16 bases remaining between them. Germline assignment: CDR1 SGHTA and CDR2 FQGTGA. CDR3 nucleotide sequence: TGTGCCAGCAGCTTAAAAGTTTCCGGGTCCGGTGAGCAGTTCTTC. It encodes CASSLKVSGSGEQFF.

V and J are TRBV9 and TRBJ2-3; maybe TRBD2 (6 bases). V was cut by 4 bases and J by 2 bases, with 17 bases left in between. The CDR3 has 16 residues. Germline V gene lookup returns CDR1 SGDLS and CDR2 YYNGEE. The CDR3 sequence is CASSHEVAVDTDTQYF. In DNA form, the CDR3 reads TGTGCCAGCAGCCACGAGGTAGCGGTAGACACAGATACGCAGTATTTT.

The rearrangement joins TRBV11-1 to TRBJ2-7; maybe TRBD1 (6 bases). V was trimmed by 4 bases and J by 5 bases, leaving 9 bases between them. Germline V gives CDR1 SGHAT, CDR2 FQDESV (reference sequence). This CDR3 has 12 residues. The DNA of the CDR3 is TGTGCCAGCAGCTCCAACAGGGACGAGCAGTACTTC. This encodes CASSSNRDEQYF.

This clone was detected only once. This sample also contains other DNA sequences that code for the same CDR3. The V call is TRBV9, the J call TRBJ1-1; D call uncertain. The CDR3 has 13 amino acids. Germline V gene lookup returns CDR1 SGDLS and CDR2 YYNGEE. V dropped 0 bases and J dropped 3 bases, with 6 bases sitting between them. This chain's CDR3 is CASSVGGDTEAFF. CDR3 in DNA: TGTGCCAGCAGCGTAGGCGGGGACACTGAAGCTTTCTTT.

The chain couples TRBV10-3 to TRBJ2-3; the D is unclear. This CDR3 spans 12 amino acids. V lost 5 bases and J 9 bases, leaving 12 bases between the germline ends. Germline V gives CDR1 ENHRY, CDR2 SYGVKD. CDR3 in amino acids: CAISNTANTQYF. The DNA for the CDR3 is TGTGCCATCAGTAACACCGCCAACACGCAGTATTTT.

The chain recombines TRBV28 with TRBJ2-1; 8 nucleotides align to TRBD2. CDR1 MDHEN and CDR2 SYDVKM come from the germline V gene. This CDR3 comprises 14 residues. The J segment lost 9 bases and the V segment lost 5 bases, leaving 9 bases of the junction unmatched. CDR3 DNA: TGTGCCAGCAGTCCCCTGGGACTAGTACTTGAGCAGTTCTTC. Residues: CASSPLGLVLEQFF. The full variable domain, with the rest looked up from reference TRBV28 and TRBJ2-1, is DVKVTQSSRYLVKRTGEKVFLECVQDMDHENMFWYRQDPGLGLRLIYFSYDVKMKEKGDIPEGYSVSREKKERFSLILESASTNQTSMYLCASSPLGLVLEQFFGPGTRLTVL.

The rearrangement uses TRBV5-4 and TRBJ2-5; maybe TRBD1 (6 bases). CDR1 is SGHNT, CDR2 YYREEE, per germline (reference sequence). This CDR3 region has 15 residues. With 4 bases removed from V and 5 bases from J, the gap between germline ends came to 18 bases. Written as DNA, the CDR3 is TGTGCCAGCAGCCGGCAGGGGACCTCAGGGGAGACCCAGTACTTC. Translation gives CASSRQGTSGETQYF.

V and J are TRBV3-1 (or the pseudogene TRBV3-2) and TRBJ1-5; TRBD1 matches 7 bases. CDR1 is LGHDT, CDR2 YNNKEL, per germline (reference sequence). This CDR3 comprises 18 residues. V gave up 3 bases and J gave up 3 bases; unmatched junction bases: 14. The CDR3 sequence is CASSHYLRDRVHNQPQHF. The CDR3 DNA is TGTGCCAGCAGCCACTACCTCCGGGACAGAGTACACAATCAGCCCCAGCATTTT.

This clone was detected a few times. V is TRBV9 and J is TRBJ2-7, with a possible D match to TRBD1 (6 bases). Germline CDR1 reads SGDLS; CDR2 reads YYNGEE. V dropped 5 bases and J dropped 3 bases, with 12 bases sitting between them. This CDR3 has 13 residues. As DNA, the CDR3 is TGTGCCAGCAGAGAGGGGGAGAACTACGAGCAGTACTTC. Encoded protein: CASREGENYEQYF.

The chain uses TRBV6-5 and TRBJ2-7; 8 nucleotides align to TRBD2. Germline loops: CDR1 MNHEY, CDR2 SVGAGI. CDR3 length equals 15 residues. V trimming: 6 bases; J trimming: 6 bases; junction bases outside the gene matches: 13. The chain's CDR3 is CASRVIGGALVEQYF. The DNA for the CDR3 is TGTGCCAGCAGAGTCATCGGGGGGGCCTTAGTCGAGCAGTACTTC.

The chain uses TRBV2 and TRBJ1-5; D is ambiguous. The CDR3 totals 16 residues. Trimming removed 1 base at V and 0 bases at J, with 10 bases between. Germline V gives CDR1 SNHLY, CDR2 FYNNEI. CDR3 sequence: CASSEEDYYSNQPQHF. CDR3 in DNA: TGTGCCAGCAGTGAAGAAGACTATTATAGCAATCAGCCCCAGCATTTT.

This chain joins TRBV6-5 and TRBJ2-3; no firm D call. The germline V gene encodes CDR1 MNHEY and CDR2 SVGAGI. The CDR3 consists of 15 residues. V was trimmed by 10 bases and J by 2 bases, leaving 19 bases between them. The CDR3 DNA reads TGTGCCACCAAGTTGACTCTTCCAAACACAGATACGCAGTATTTT. It is translated as CATKLTLPNTDTQYF.

This clone was detected only once. V is TRBV6-2 or TRBV6-3 and J is TRBJ1-3; D is uncertain. This CDR3 has 16 residues. With 4 bases removed from V and 0 bases from J, the gap between germline ends came to 13 bases. Germline V gives CDR1 MNHEY, CDR2 SVGEGT. CDR3 DNA sequence: TGTGCCAGCAGTTCCCCGGGTCTACACTCTGGAAACACCATATATTTT. This sequence encodes CASSSPGLHSGNTIYF.

The V gene is TRBV7-9, the J gene TRBJ1-3, with TRBD1 as a possible D gene (5 bases). V was trimmed by 2 bases and J by 4 bases, leaving 21 bases between them. Germline V gene data show CDR1 as SEHNR and CDR2 as FQNEAQ (reference sequence). The CDR3 length is 18 residues. CDR3 residues: CASSLRPTFGGPGNTIYF. DNA of the CDR3: TGTGCCAGCAGCTTACGTCCTACGTTCGGGGGTCCAGGAAACACCATATATTTT.

The V gene is TRBV19, the J gene TRBJ2-3; 9 bases are a match to TRBD1. With V trimmed by 5 bases and J by 4 bases, 10 bases remained unmatched. The CDR3 has 16 amino acids. The V gene's germline CDR1 is LNHDA and CDR2 SQIVND (reference sequence). For the CDR3, the DNA is TGTGCCAGTAGTCCCCAGGACAGGGGAGTCCCAGATACGCAGTATTTT. Translated, it gives CASSPQDRGVPDTQYF.

This clone was seen more than once but under ten times. The chain is built from TRBV3-1 (or the pseudogene TRBV3-2) and TRBJ1-1; D ambiguous. CDR1 and CDR2 from the germline V gene are LGHDT and YNNKEL (reference sequence). Between the trimmed V and J ends, which lost 0 bases and 0 bases, there was a span of 14 bases. This CDR3 spans 17 amino acids. The CDR3 DNA follows: TGTGCCAGCAGCCAAGAGAGGGTGGGAAAGATGAACACTGAAGCTTTCTTT. It is translated as CASSQERVGKMNTEAFF.

V usage is TRBV21-1 and J usage is TRBJ1-1; the table's D call, TRBD1, has no DNA check behind it. TRBV21-1 is tagged as a pseudogene. CDR3 length equals 14 residues. The CDR3 region is CASSSDRDRVKAFF. The CDR3 nucleotides are TGTGCCAGCAGCTCCGACCGGGACAGGGTAAAAGCTTTCTTT.

The chain joins TRBV28 to TRBJ1-2, with 9 bases that match TRBD1. J lost 8 bases, V lost 7 bases, and 14 bases had no gene match. The CDR3 length is 15 residues. Germline assignment: CDR1 MDHEN and CDR2 SYDVKM. Written as DNA, the CDR3 is TGTGCCAGCATCTTCCCCGGACAGGGGATTTTGGGCTACACCTTC. Translation gives CASIFPGQGILGYTF.

The chain is built from TRBV7-3 and TRBJ2-7; a possible D gene is TRBD1 (6 bases). The germline CDR1 and CDR2 sequences are SGHTA and FQGTGA. The V gene lost 5 bases and the J gene lost 7 bases, with 15 bases spanning the gap. The CDR3 is 13 amino acids. The CDR3 region has the DNA TGTGCCAGCAGCCCTTACAGGGCCGGGGAGCAGTACTTC. Protein: CASSPYRAGEQYF.